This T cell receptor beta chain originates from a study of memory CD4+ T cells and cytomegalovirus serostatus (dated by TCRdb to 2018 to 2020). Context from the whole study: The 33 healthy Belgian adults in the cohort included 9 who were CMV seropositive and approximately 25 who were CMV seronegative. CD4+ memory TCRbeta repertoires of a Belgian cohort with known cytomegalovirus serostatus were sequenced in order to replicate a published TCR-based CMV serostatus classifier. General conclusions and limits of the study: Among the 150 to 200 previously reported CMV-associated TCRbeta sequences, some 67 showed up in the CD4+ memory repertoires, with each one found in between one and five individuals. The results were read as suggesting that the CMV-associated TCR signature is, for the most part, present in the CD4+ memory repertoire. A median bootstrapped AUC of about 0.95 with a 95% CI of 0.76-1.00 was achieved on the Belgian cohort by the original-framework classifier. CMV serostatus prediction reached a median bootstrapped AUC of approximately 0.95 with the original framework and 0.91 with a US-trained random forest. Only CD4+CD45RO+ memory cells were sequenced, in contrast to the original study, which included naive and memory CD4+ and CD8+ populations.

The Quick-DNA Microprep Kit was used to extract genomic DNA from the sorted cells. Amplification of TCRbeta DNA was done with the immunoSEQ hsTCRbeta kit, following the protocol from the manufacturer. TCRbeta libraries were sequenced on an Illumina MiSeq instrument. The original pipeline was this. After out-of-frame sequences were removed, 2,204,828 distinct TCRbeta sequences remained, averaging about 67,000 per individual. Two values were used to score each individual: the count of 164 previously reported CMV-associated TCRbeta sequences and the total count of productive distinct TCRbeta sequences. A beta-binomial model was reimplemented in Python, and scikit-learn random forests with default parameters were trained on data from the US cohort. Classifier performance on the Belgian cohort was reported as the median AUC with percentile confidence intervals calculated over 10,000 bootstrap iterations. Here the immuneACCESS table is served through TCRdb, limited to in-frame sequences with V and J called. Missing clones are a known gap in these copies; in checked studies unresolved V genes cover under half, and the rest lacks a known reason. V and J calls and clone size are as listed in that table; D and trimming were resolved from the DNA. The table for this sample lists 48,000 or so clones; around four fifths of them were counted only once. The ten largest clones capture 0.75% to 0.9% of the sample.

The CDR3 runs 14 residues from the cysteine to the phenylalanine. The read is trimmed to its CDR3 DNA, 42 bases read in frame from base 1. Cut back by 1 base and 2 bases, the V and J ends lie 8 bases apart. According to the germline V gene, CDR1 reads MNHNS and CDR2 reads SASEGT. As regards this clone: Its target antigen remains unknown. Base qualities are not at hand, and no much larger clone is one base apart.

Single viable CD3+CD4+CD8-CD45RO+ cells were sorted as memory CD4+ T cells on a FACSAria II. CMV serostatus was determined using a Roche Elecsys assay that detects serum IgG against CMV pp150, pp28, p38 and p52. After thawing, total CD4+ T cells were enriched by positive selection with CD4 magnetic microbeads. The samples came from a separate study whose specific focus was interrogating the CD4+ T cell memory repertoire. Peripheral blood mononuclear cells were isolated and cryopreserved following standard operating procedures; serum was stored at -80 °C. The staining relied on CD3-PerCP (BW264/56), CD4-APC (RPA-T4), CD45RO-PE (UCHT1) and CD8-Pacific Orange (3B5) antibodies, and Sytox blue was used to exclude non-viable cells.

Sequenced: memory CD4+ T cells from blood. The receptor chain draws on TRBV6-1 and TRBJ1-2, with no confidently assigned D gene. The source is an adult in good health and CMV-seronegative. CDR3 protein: CASSEVPRNYGYTF. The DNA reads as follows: TGTGCCAGCAGTGAAGTGCCCCGGAACTATGGCTACACCTTC.